Each of the 5 T cell receptor beta chains below was sequenced from the same sample in a study of cytomegalovirus exposure and HLA in healthy donors. Researchers ran the PCR with 60 Vbeta and 13 Jbeta primers. Repertoires were generated with immunoSEQ multiplex PCR, while TCRdb's copy carries only in-frame clones and drops some. In the table there are around 38,000 clones, roughly 67% of which are singletons. Material for sequencing was PBMCs. The receptors stem from a man aged 45-65 years in good health and CMV-seropositive.

The V gene is TRBV10-3, the J gene TRBJ2-5; maybe TRBD1 (6 bases). The better agreement between TRBJ2-7 and the DNA end casts doubt on the J call. Germline-derived CDR1 and CDR2 are ENHRY and SYGVKD. The CDR3 totals 13 residues. The DNA for the CDR3 is TGTGCCACCGGGACACCGGCGACCTACGAGCAGTACTTC. Its protein product is CATGTPATYEQYF.

The rearrangement links TRBV30 to TRBJ2-3, with a tentative D call TRBD1 (5 bases). The germline V and J ends were trimmed by 3 bases and 12 bases, with 10 bases remaining between them. The germline V gene encodes CDR1 GTSNPN and CDR2 SVGIG (reference sequence). The CDR3 covers 10 residues. The CDR3 spells CAWRPGQQYF. Here the CDR3 DNA reads TGTGCCTGGAGACCTGGACAACAGTATTTT.

The rearrangement uses TRBV10-3 and TRBJ2-7, with 8 bases lining up with TRBD1. This CDR3 spans 14 amino acids. Germline CDR1 ENHRY, CDR2 SYGVKD. V shed 6 bases, J shed 2 bases, and the junction held 6 bases outside the gene matches. DNA for the CDR3: TGTGCCATCAGGGGGACAGGCGGTACCTACGAGCAGTACTTC. Its protein product is CAIRGTGGTYEQYF.

The gene calls are TRBV9 and TRBJ2-1; the match to TRBD2 covers 8 bases. Germline CDR1 reads SGDLS; CDR2 reads YYNGEE. V was pared by 0 bases and J by 6 bases, with 8 bases of the junction left unmatched. The CDR3 runs to 16 residues. CDR3 sequence: CASSVGGSGGFNEQFF. The CDR3 DNA reads as TGTGCCAGCAGCGTAGGTGGATCGGGGGGGTTCAATGAGCAGTTCTTC.

This sequence joins TRBV10-3 and TRBJ2-5, with TRBD1 as a possible D gene (5 bases). Germline V gene lookup returns CDR1 ENHRY and CDR2 SYGVKD. The CDR3 has 13 amino acids. V gave up 5 bases and J gave up 3 bases, with 10 bases separating them. The CDR3 coding sequence is TGTGCCATCAGTACAGGTAGAGAAGAGACCCAGTACTTC. It translates to CAISTGREETQYF.